The present entry profiles one T cell receptor (beta chain) with its context. V dropped 3 bases and J dropped 6 bases, with 12 bases sitting between them. Germline-derived CDR1 and CDR2 are MNHEY and SMNVEV (reference sequence). The CDR3 extends over 14 amino acids. Authors' processing steps: Scientists estimated how many nucleated cells there were by amplifying reference gene primers. TCRdb's table, derived via immunoSEQ multiplex PCR, lists solely in-frame clones and lacks some. That table furnishes V, J and clone size, whereas the DNA furnished D and trimming. The table lists 130,000 to 150,000 clones, around 80% of them singletons. The data were taken from a study of blood T cell repertoires in COVID-19. Overall study: PBMCs, B-cell-depleted T cells, or T cells provided the cDNA or gDNA that made up the material.

The V gene is TRBV27, the J gene TRBJ1-5, with a possible D match to TRBD1 (5 bases). Sequencing was done on a sample of peripheral blood. The sequence came from a man aged 55 to 70 with active or convalescent COVID-19. The CDR3 region has the DNA TGTGCCAGCAGTTTTCGGGCAGGGATTCAGCCCCAGCATTTT. Amino acids: CASSFRAGIQPQHF.